The clone carrying this TCR beta chain was seen at least ten times. This CDR3 contains 14 residues. Germline CDR1 reads SGHRS; CDR2 reads YFSETQ. V gave up 0 bases and J gave up 3 bases, with 7 bases separating them. This sample stems from a study of early T cells in non-severe SARS-CoV-2 infection. Separate cDNA molecules each had unique molecular identifiers attached to them. TCRdb reprocessed the 5' RACE reads with MiXCR, giving one entry per CDR3 protein. The sample has roughly 70,000 distinct CDR3 sequences; 13% are singletons. The receptor was derived from an adult who was a healthcare worker with PCR-confirmed SARS-CoV-2 infection or an uninfected control (not recorded which). The sequenced sample consisted of whole blood. J is TRBJ2-4 and V is TRBV5-1; D tentatively reads TRBD1 or TRBD2 (5 bases each). The CDR3 region is CASSLDGGKNIQYF. DNA of the CDR3: TGCGCCAGCAGCTTGGATGGGGGCAAAAACATTCAGTACTTC.